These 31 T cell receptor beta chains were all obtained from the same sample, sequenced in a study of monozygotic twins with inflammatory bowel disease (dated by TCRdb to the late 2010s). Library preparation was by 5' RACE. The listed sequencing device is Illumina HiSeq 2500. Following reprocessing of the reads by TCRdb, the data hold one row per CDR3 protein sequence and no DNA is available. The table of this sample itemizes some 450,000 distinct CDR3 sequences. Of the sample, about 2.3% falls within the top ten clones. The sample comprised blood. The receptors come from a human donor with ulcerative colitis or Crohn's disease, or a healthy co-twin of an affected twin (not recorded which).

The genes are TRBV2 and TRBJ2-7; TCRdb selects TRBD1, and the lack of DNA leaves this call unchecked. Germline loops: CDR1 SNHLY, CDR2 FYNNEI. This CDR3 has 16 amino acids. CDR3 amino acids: CASIQAENRVGNEQYF.

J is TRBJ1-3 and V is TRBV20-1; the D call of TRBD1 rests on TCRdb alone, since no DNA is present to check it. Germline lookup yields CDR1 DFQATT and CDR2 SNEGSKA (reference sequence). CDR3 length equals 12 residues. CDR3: CSAFDRRNTIYF.

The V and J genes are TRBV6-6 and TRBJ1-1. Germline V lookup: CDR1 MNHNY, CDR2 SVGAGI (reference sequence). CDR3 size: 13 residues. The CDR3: CAILGHLNTEAFF.

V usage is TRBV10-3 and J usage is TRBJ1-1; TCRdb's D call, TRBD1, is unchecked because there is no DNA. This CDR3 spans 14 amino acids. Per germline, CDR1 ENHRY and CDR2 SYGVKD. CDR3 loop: CAISERTMNTEAFF.

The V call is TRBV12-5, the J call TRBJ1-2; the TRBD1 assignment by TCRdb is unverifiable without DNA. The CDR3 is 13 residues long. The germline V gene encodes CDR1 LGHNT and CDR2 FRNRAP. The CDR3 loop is CASGLSILQGVTF.

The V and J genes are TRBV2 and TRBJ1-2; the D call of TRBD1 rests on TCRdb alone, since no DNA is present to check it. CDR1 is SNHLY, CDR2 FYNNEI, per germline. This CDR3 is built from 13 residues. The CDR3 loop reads CASSANREAGYTF. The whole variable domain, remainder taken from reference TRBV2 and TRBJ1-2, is EPEVTQTPSHQVTQMGQEVILRCVPISNHLYFYWYRQILGQKVEFLVSFYNNEISEKSEIFDDQFSVERPDGSNFTLKIRSTKLEDSAMYFCASSANREAGYTFGSGTRLTVV.

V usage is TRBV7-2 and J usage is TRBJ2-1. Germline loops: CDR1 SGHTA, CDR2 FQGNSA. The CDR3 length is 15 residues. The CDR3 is CASSYTFTGSGGQFF.

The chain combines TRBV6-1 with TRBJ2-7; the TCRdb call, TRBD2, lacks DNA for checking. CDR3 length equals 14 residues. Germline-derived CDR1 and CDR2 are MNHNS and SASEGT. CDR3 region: CASRLAGVPYEQYF.

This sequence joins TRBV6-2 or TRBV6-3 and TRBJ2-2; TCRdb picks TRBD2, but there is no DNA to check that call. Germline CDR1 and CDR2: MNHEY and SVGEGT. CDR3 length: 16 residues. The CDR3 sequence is CASRVGLAANTGELFF.

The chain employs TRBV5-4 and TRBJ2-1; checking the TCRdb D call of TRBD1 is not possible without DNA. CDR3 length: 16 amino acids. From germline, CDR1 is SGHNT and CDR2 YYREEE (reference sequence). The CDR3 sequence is CASSLRDSSSYNEQFF.

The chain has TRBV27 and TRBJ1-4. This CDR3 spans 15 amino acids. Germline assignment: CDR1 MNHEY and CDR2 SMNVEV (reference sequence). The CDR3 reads CASSLWEATNEKLFF.

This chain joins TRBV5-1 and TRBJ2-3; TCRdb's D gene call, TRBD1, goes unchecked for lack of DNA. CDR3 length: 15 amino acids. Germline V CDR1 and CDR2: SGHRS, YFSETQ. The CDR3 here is CASSLEGTSPDTQYF. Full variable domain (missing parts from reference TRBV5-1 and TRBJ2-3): KAGVTQTPRYLIKTRGQQVTLSCSPISGHRSVSWYQQTPGQGLQFLFEYFSETQRNKGNFPGRFSGRQFSNSRSEMNVSTLELGDSALYLCASSLEGTSPDTQYFGPGTRLTVL.

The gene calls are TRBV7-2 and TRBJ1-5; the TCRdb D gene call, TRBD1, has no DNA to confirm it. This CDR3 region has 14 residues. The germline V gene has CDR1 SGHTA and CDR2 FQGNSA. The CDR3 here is CASSEGAGYQPQHF. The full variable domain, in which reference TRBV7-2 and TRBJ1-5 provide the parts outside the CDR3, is GAGVSQSPSNKVTEKGKDVELRCDPISGHTALYWYRQSLGQGLEFLIYFQGNSAPDKSGLPSDRFSAERTGGSVSTLTIQRTQQEDSAVYLCASSEGAGYQPQHFGDGTRLSIL.

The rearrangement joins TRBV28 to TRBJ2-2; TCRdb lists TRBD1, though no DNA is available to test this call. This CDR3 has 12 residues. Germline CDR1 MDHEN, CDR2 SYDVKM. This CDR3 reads CASSRDRGELFF.

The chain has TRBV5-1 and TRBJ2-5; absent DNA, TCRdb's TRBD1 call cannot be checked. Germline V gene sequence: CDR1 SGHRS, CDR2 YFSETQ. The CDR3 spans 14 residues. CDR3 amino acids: CASTLGDAGEAQYF.

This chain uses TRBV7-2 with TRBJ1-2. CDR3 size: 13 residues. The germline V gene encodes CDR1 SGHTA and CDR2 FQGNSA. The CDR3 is CASSLAEGGGYTF.

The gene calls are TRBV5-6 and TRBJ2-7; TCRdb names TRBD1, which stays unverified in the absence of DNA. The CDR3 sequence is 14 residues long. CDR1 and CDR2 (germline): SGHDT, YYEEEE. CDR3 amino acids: CASSYTGTGREQYF.

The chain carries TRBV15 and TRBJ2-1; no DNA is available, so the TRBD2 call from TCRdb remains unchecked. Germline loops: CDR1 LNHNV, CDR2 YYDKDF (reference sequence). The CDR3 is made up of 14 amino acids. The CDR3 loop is CATSPSGSRDEQFF.

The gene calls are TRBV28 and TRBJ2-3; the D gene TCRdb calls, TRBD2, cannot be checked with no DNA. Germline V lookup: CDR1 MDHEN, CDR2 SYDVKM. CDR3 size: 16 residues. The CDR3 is CASSFQLAGGRDTQYF.

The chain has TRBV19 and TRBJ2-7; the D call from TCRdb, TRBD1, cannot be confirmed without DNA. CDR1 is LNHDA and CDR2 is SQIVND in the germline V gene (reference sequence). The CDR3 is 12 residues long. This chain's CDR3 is CASSPLGGEQYF.

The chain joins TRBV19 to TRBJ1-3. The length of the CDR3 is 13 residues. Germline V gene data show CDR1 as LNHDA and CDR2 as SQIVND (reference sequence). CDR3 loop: CASRSSSGNTIYF.

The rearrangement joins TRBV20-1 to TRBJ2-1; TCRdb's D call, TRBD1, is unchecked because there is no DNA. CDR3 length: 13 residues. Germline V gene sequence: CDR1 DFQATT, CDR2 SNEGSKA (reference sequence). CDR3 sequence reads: CSAGTGRYNEQFF.

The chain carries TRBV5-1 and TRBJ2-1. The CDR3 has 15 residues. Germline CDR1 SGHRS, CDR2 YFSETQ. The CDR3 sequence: CASSFSGGADNEQFF.

The CDR3 sequence: CASSYAGMGADEQYF. This rearrangement joins TRBV6-5 to TRBJ2-7; TCRdb designates TRBD1, a call that cannot be tested without DNA. CDR1 MNHEY and CDR2 SVGAGI come from the germline V gene. This CDR3 is 15 amino acids long.

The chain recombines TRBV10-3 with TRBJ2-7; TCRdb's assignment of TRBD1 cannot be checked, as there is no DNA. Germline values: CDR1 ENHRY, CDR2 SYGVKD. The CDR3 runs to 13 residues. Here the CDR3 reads CAILGQGTYEQYF.

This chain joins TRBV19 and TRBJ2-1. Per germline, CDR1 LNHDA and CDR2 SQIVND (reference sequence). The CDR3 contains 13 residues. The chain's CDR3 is CASSIGSYNEQFF.

Here the CDR3 reads CATSDFLGGPDTDTQYF. The chain is built from TRBV24-1 and TRBJ2-3; absent DNA, TCRdb's TRBD2 call cannot be checked. The germline V gene encodes CDR1 KGHDR and CDR2 SFDVKD. The CDR3 spans 17 residues.

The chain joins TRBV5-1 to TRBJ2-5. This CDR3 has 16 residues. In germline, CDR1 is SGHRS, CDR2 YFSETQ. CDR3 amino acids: CASSSGPDEPQETQYF.

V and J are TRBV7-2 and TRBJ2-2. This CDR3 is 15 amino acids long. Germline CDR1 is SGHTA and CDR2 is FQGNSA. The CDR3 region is CASSLDHTNTGELFF.

The CDR3 reads CASSGEQGTGEAFF. The genes are TRBV5-1 and TRBJ1-1; as DNA is missing, the TRBD1 call by TCRdb cannot be tested. The CDR3 has 14 residues. CDR1 and CDR2 (germline): SGHRS, YFSETQ.

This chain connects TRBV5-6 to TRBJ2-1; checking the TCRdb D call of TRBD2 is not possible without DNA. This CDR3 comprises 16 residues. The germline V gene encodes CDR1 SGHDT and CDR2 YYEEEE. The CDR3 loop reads CASSLFSGVSLNEQFF.